This T cell receptor (beta chain) came from a study of blood T cell repertoires in COVID-19. Study at large: Some COVID-19 samples were acute and others convalescent; all came from the United States, Italy and Spain.

Recruitment covered some 25 US areas and drew participants whose ages spanned about 18 to 95 years. Cohort 3 recovery required two negative PCRs, clearance, or symptom resolution. As processed by the authors: Estimation of nucleated cell counts relied on the amplification of reference gene primers. Assay used: immunoSEQ multiplex PCR; TCRdb lists only in-frame clones, some missing. D and trimming were read from the DNA, whereas the V and J calls and clone size are those reported in that table. Of around 300,000 clones in the sample, more than 80% are singletons; the top ten hold under 3%. V shed 0 bases and J shed 4 bases, with 16 bases lying between them. The CDR3 sequence is 16 residues long.

The sequenced sample consisted of PBMCs or T cells enriched from blood (not recorded which). This TCR was recovered from a woman under 30 who had recovered from COVID-19. V is TRBV5-3 and J is TRBJ1-2, with a weak D call TRBD1 (5 bases). TRBV5-3 is an ORF; its function is uncertain. The DNA for the CDR3 is TGTGCCAGAAGCTTGGTGACAGCTCAATGGGGCTATGGCTACACCTTC. Its translation is CARSLVTAQWGYGYTF.